Included here is one T cell receptor beta chain sequence, with context. The data were obtained in a study of blood T cell repertoires in COVID-19. CDR3 size: 16 residues. The germline CDR1 and CDR2 sequences are SGHNT and YENEEA. The V segment lost 5 bases and the J segment 2 bases; nucleotides outside the gene matches: 10. Generated by immunoSEQ multiplex PCR, the TCRdb table keeps only in-frame clones and is missing some. The sample has roughly 280,000 clones, around 87% seen once. The clonotype was recovered from a man aged 18 to 30 with active or convalescent COVID-19. Sequencing input: peripheral blood. The chain carries TRBV11-3 and TRBJ2-7; 9 positions match TRBD1. The CDR3 is CASSAIPGQGPYEQYF. CDR3 nucleotides: TGTGCCAGCAGCGCCATACCGGGACAGGGACCCTACGAGCAGTACTTC.